This T cell receptor beta chain is from a study of cytomegalovirus exposure and HLA in healthy donors. A remark on this clone: The antigen is unknown.

This CDR3 region has 14 residues. V lost 4 bases and J 8 bases, leaving 16 bases between the germline ends. Germline CDR1 MNHNS, CDR2 SASEGT. Study-wide results and caveats: Later analysis showed TCR association rates varying by HLA locus, highest for DRB1 and lowest for HLA-C.

In the PCR, 60 Vbeta and 13 Jbeta primers were used. Clones were read by immunoSEQ multiplex PCR, and TCRdb kept only the in-frame ones, dropping some. This sample yields about 120,000 clones, of which 75% to 90% are seen a single time; approximately 10% belongs to the top ten. Source material: PBMCs. The sequence was collected from a young man in good health and CMV-seropositive. This chain joins TRBV6-1 and TRBJ2-3; D may be TRBD1 (5 bases). Here the CDR3 DNA reads TGTGCCAGCAGTGTGGGGCTCACGTGGGGTACGCAGTATTTT. Residues: CASSVGLTWGTQYF.